This T cell receptor beta chain was obtained from a study of preoperative IRX-2 immunotherapy in early breast cancer. Documented treatment: preoperative locoregional IRX-2 cytokine immunotherapy. Patients received preoperative, locoregional IRX-2 cytokine immunotherapy in a phase Ib study. Using immunoSEQ multiplex PCR, the repertoire was profiled, and TCRdb retains in-frame clones only, with some absent. This table holds about 43,000 clones, about 95% found once. Germline V gives CDR1 GTSNPN, CDR2 SVGIG (reference sequence). Deletions cut 0 bases from V and 4 bases from J, with 12 bases between. This CDR3 is 14 amino acids long.

This chain links TRBV30 with TRBJ2-5; no reliable D call. The sample was tumor tissue, taken after IRX-2 immunotherapy. The TCR comes from a human donor with breast cancer. The CDR3 DNA reads TGTGCCTGGAGTGTAGGTCTCCAGCGAGAGACCCAGTACTTC. Its protein product is CAWSVGLQRETQYF.